Sequencing of this T cell receptor (beta chain) was carried out in a study of cytomegalovirus exposure and HLA in healthy donors (dated by TCRdb to 2017 to 2019). Some background on the complete study: An earlier analysis of several hundred of the donors reported around 280 Gb of sequence data and roughly 120 million unique TCR beta sequences obtained from some 170 million T cells. Roughly 300 gigabases of sequencing data and tens of millions of unique TCR sequences were included in an early release covering around 650 HLA-typed donors. The genetic ancestry cluster associated with self-reported Caucasian donors included 65% to 90% of the roughly 400 genotyped donors. The study was designed to test whether signatures of past pathogen exposure could be identified by cataloging public T cell receptors. The study used immunosequencing to profile the T cell repertoires of about 670 subjects and linked those repertoires to cytomegalovirus serostatus. Along with the approximately 600-subject first cohort, a separate validation cohort of over a hundred different subjects was used. To predict cytomegalovirus infection status, the study combined high-throughput TCR immunosequencing, statistical association of individual TCRs with disease status, and machine learning. To study patterns of TCR occurrence, a later analysis re-analyzed previously published TCR beta repertoires from 666 donors and added high-resolution HLA genotyping. The later analysis used no new phenotypic data to find candidate immune exposures, relying instead on TCR beta sequences and their occurrence across donors. To decide whether each TCR beta V gene segment behaved as functional or pseudogenic, an earlier analysis of approximately 600 of the donors relied on high-throughput TCR beta sequencing. Donor age, sex, ethnicity and CMV serostatus were compiled alongside the repertoire data. Genome-wide SNP genotypes for about 60% of the 666 donors were used in a later genetic analysis, which treated that subset as a discovery cohort. All discovery cohort repertoires had been generated using a single sequencing platform. HLA typing included class I and class II loci at four-digit resolution. Typing coverage varied by locus: roughly 629-640 donors for A, B, C, DRB1 and DQB1; 500 to 550 for DQA1; around 570 for DPA1; roughly 450 for DPB1. About five DR-DQ haplotypes were handled as single units for association and clustering, since linkage in the cohort was strong. On average, about 240,000 unique TCR beta nucleotide sequences were sequenced per donor among 398 genotyped donors of the cohort, with roughly 20% of those sequences being non-productive.

Libraries were made using the immunoSEQ multiplex PCR assay. For the multiplex PCR, a mixture combining 60 forward primers for TCR Vbeta segments and 13 reverse primers for TCR Jbeta segments was used. The CDR3 region of rearranged TCR beta genes was amplified from genomic DNA by a multiplex PCR assay. Amplified TCR beta libraries were sequenced as 87-base-pair reads on the Illumina HiSeq System. Per the source publication's procedure: A later analysis tallied roughly 76 million unique TCR beta chains across the roughly 610 repertoires, and some 12 million of those chains were shared by two or more donors. To remove PCR and sequencing errors, raw reads were error-corrected and collapsed into unique sequences using a nearest-neighbor algorithm that merged closely related sequences. CDR3 sequences were aligned to IMGT reference sequences to assign V, D and J gene segments. For a sequence to be retained, a match of at least six nucleotides was required to both a V gene segment and a J gene segment. A rearrangement was called productive if the CDR3 had no stop codons and remained in frame with V and J, and every other rearrangement was called non-productive. CDR3 was defined by IMGT convention, running from the second conserved V-encoded cysteine to the conserved J-encoded phenylalanine. Sequences without an unambiguous match to a single V gene segment were excluded from the earlier analysis of 450 to 750 of the donors. An earlier analysis of 450 to 650 of the donors called V segments functional above 56.7% productive rearrangements and segregating when the between-donor standard deviation exceeded 5%. A statistical classification framework was developed to diagnose cytomegalovirus status using the catalog of TCR beta chain sequences. In a later analysis, TCR nucleotide sequences were compared against IMGT/GENE-DB human TR gene sequences so that V and J genes could be assigned. The TCRdist pipeline was used in a later analysis to assign CDR3 sequences and most-parsimonious VDJ recombination scenarios. In a later analysis, each TCR beta chain was defined by its CDR3 amino acid sequence together with its V-gene family, and reads without a unique V-gene family were excluded. A later analysis removed over 500 highly shared, low-generation-probability nucleotide sequences to deal with suspected cross-contamination and a sequencing artifact. In a later analysis, a clonal expansion index was calculated for each public chain from normalized within-repertoire ranks of inferred template counts. Generation probabilities in a later analysis came from a VDJ recombination model fitted to out-of-frame rearrangements, and those results were checked against IGoR. In a later analysis, TCR-TCR, TCR-HLA and TCR-CMV co-occurrence was scored with hypergeometric tests, and a repertoire-size bias correction was applied to TCR pairs. In a later analysis, false discovery rates were estimated by permuting HLA or CMV assignments 20 times. In a later analysis, co-occurring TCRs were grouped using DBSCAN, with TCRdist sequence similarity added in when clustering inside HLA-allele-positive subsets. Repertoires with fewer than 30,000 or more than 120,000 public chains, plus five repertoires with anomalous nucleotide sharing, were excluded from co-occurrence clustering. What TCRdb holds here is the immuneACCESS table cut down to in-frame rearrangements. Part of the clones is not present; checked against another copy, under half of the missing clones reflect an unresolved V gene, and the others are unexplained. V, J and clone size are those of that table, while D and trimming were read from the DNA. Across this sample there are under 200,000 clones, with roughly 80% seen only once. 1.7% of the sample belongs to the ten largest clones.

In total, about 650 healthy bone marrow donors made up the cohort. At the time of sampling, every cohort member was nominally healthy, though immune exposures that went unrecorded were likely present. The donor tested CMV seronegative and was one of the 352 seronegative cohort members. A peripheral blood sample was provided by each donor, and peripheral blood mononuclear cells were used for TCR beta sequencing. The Qiagen DNeasy Blood Extraction Kit was used to extract genomic DNA from the blood cell samples. About this clone: Its antigen is not yet known. There are no base qualities to consult, and no much larger clone falls within one base.

The full study reports these points: In a later genetic analysis, a missense DCLRE1C variant was associated with V-gene and J-gene trimming of TCR beta chains, and the association was replicated in an independent cohort. It was suggested by the authors that the approach could potentially be generalized to other disease states and immunological phenotypes. Immune exposure information for the cohort was limited to CMV serostatus. Correlated functional status among segregating V segments might reflect linkage disequilibrium, but an unknown experimental factor could not be ruled out. An earlier analysis of approximately 590 of the donors showed that most TCR beta V segments appeared in productive rearrangements either about 90% or about 30% of the time, which broadly matched IMGT annotations. Specific HLA alleles were associated with more than 15,000 TCR beta sequences at a false discovery rate of 0.05 in a later analysis. The study listed 150 to 200 TCR beta chains as associated with cytomegalovirus. Because counts were too low, about 18 rarely observed V segments, including chromosome 9 orphons, were excluded from the earlier analysis of 587 of the donors. The presence/absence analyses assumed that sequencing depth was roughly uniform across donors, and that assumption may not be true. In a later genetic analysis, fewer N-insertions in productive TCRs were reported among donors in an Asian-associated ancestry cluster than the roughly 640-donor mean. A few of the identified cytomegalovirus-associated TCR beta chains were confirmed in vitro to be specific for cytomegalovirus antigens. Most CMV-associated TCR beta chains appeared to be HLA-restricted in a later analysis, and the HLA associations seemed to be driven largely by CMV exposure. When HLA alleles, especially DR and DQ, strongly co-occurred, attributing TCR associations to individual alleles was difficult. According to a later analysis, TCR association rates differed among HLA loci, with DRB1 alleles showing the most associated TCRs and HLA-C alleles showing the fewest. Compared with equally common non-associated chains, HLA-associated TCR beta chains in a later analysis were more clonally expanded and had lower generation probabilities. Most TCR sequences were observed very rarely across donors, whereas some public TCRs were present in many individuals. The classifier was reported to diagnose cytomegalovirus status with high specificity and sensitivity in both the original and validation cohorts. The cohort was sequenced for TCR beta chains only, and without alpha or paired-chain data the features that could be detected were limited. HLA typing was unavailable for some donors at each locus, so association tests used only the typed subset. A cluster of highly shared sequence variants was judged likely to represent a technical artifact of the sequencing pipeline. A further reported finding was that TCR beta sequences accurately predicted the HLA-A and HLA-B alleles for most subjects in the first cohort. A later analysis reported that several top co-occurrence clusters appeared linked to parvovirus B19, influenza, CMV and Epstein-Barr virus.

The TCR sequence derives from a woman between 18 and 30 years old in good health and CMV-seronegative. Source material: PBMCs.

The CDR3 region has the sequence CASAVGGETQYF. The DNA sequence follows: TGCGCCAGCGCGGTCGGGGGAGAGACCCAGTACTTC. The rearranged segments are TRBV10-2 and TRBJ2-5; TRBD2 is a possible D gene, resting on 6 matching bases. The germline ends are 11 bases apart after V is trimmed by 8 bases and J by 4 bases. Looking up the germline V gene yields CDR1 WSHSY and CDR2 SAAADI. Counted from cysteine to phenylalanine, this CDR3 has 12 amino acids. Only the CDR3 DNA stays, 36 bases, in frame from base 1.